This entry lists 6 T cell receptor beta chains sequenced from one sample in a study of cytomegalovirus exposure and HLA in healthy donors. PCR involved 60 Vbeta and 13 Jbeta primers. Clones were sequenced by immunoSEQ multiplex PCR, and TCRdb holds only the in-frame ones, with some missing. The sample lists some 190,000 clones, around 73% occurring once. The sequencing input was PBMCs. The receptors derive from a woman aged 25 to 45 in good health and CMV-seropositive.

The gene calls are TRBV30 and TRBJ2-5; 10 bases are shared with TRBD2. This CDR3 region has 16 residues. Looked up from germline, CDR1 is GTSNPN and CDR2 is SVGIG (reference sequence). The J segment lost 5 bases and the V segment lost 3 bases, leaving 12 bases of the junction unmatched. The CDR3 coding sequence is TGTGCCTGGAGCAGAGGGGCTAGCGGGGGATCTGAGACCCAGTACTTC. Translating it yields CAWSRGASGGSETQYF.

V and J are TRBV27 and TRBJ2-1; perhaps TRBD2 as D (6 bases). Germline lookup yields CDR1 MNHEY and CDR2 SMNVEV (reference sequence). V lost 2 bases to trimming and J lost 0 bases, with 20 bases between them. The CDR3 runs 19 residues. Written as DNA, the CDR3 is TGTGCCAGCAGTTTACCTACGACCCCGGCGGGAAGCTCCTACAATGAGCAGTTCTTC. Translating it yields CASSLPTTPAGSSYNEQFF.

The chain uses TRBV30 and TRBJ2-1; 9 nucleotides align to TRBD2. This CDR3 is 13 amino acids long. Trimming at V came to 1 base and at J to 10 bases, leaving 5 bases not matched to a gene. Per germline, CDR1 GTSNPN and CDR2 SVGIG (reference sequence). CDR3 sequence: CAWSGWREGEQFF. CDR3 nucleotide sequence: TGTGCCTGGAGTGGCTGGCGGGAGGGCGAGCAGTTCTTC.

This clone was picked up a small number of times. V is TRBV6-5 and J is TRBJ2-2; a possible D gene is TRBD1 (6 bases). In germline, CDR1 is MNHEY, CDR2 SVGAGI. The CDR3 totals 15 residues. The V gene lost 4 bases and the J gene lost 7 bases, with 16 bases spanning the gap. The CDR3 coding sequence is TGTGCCAGCAGTTCCCAACTCCGGGACAACGGGGAGCTGTTTTTT. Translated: CASSSQLRDNGELFF.

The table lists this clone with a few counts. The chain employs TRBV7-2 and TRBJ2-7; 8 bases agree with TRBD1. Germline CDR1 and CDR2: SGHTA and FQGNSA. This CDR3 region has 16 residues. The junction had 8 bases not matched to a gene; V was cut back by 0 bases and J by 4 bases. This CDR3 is CASSLARIGQGYEQYF. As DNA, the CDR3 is TGTGCCAGCAGCTTAGCGCGGATAGGACAGGGATACGAGCAGTACTTC.

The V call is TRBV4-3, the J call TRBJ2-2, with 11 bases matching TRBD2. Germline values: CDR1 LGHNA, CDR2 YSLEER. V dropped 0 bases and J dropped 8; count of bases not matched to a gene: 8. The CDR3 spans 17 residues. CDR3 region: CASSQDGLAGGMGELFF. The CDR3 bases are TGCGCCAGCAGCCAAGATGGGCTAGCGGGGGGAATGGGGGAGCTGTTTTTT.